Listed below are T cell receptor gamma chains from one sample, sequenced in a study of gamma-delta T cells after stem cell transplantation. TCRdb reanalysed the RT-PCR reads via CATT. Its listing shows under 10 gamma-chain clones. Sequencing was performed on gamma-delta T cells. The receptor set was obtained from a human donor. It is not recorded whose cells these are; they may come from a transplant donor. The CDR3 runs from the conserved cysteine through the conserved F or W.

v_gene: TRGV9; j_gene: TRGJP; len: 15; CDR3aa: CALWDRQLGKKIKVF; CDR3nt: TGTGCCTTGTGGGATCGTCAGTTGGGCAAAAAAATCAAGGTATTT
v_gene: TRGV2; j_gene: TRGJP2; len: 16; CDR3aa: CATWDGITSSDWIKTF; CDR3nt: TGTGCCACCTGGGACGGAATTACTAGTAGTGATTGGATCAAGACGTTT
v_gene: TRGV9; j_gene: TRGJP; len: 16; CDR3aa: CALWEVKELGKKIKVF; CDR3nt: TGTGCCTTGTGGGAGGTGAAAGAGTTGGGCAAAAAAATCAAGGTATTT